This is a list of T cell receptor beta chains from one sample in a study of blood T cell repertoires in COVID-19. The data were produced by immunoSEQ multiplex PCR, yet TCRdb's version contains in-frame clones alone and is incomplete. The sample holds some 310,000 clones, roughly 84% seen once. Sequencing input: peripheral blood. These receptors all come from a middle-aged man with active or convalescent COVID-19. CDR3s include the opening cysteine and the closing phenylalanine or tryptophan. A D gene is named only where the DNA matches it firmly. Size tells how often a clone was seen (once, few, many) or the class of an expanded clone, and some rows leave it out.

TRBD1,.,TRBJ2-1,TRBV2,CASSGPGTGDQFF,TGTGCCAGCAGTGGTCCCGGGACAGGGGATCAGTTCTTC
TRBD2,.,TRBJ2-1,TRBV11-2,CASSLAGTSNEQFF,TGTGCCAGCAGCTTAGCCGGGACTAGCAATGAGCAGTTCTTC
TRBD2,.,TRBJ2-3,TRBV6-2/TRBV6-3,CASSYSTGLAGSTDTQYF,TGTGCCAGCAGTTACTCCACGGGACTAGCGGGATCCACAGATACGCAGTATTTT
.,.,TRBJ2-4,TRBV5-1,CASSLAKGFVDIQYF,TGCGCCAGCAGCTTGGCCAAGGGGTTCGTAGACATTCAGTACTTC
.,.,TRBJ2-7,TRBV28,CASSRSQGSAYEQYF,TGTGCCAGCAGTCGGTCCCAGGGGTCCGCCTACGAGCAGTACTTC
.,.,TRBJ2-7,TRBV6-2/TRBV6-3,CASSYGGILYEQYF,TGTGCCAGCAGTTATGGGGGGATATTATACGAGCAGTACTTC
TRBD2,.,TRBJ2-2,TRBV29-1,CSVVAGGMNTGELFF,TGCAGCGTTGTGGCGGGGGGTATGAACACCGGGGAGCTGTTTTTT
TRBD1,.,TRBJ1-5,TRBV6-2/TRBV6-3,CASSGQGGQPQHF,TGTGCCAGCAGTGGACAGGGGGGTCAGCCCCAGCATTTT
TRBD1,.,TRBJ1-5,TRBV10-2,CASSGRDREGYGYQPQHF,TGCGCCAGCAGTGGACGGGACAGGGAAGGATATGGATATCAGCCCCAGCATTTT
TRBD1,few,TRBJ2-3,TRBV28,CASSLGEQGTDTQYF,TGTGCCAGCAGTTTAGGGGAACAGGGGACAGATACGCAGTATTTT
TRBD1,.,TRBJ1-2,TRBV2,CASSDWGTGGSRGYGYTF,TGTGCCAGCAGTGACTGGGGGACAGGGGGCTCGAGGGGTTATGGCTACACCTTC
.,.,TRBJ1-3,TRBV24-1,CATSGAAGNTIYF,TGTGCCACCAGTGGCGCGGCTGGAAACACCATATATTTT
.,.,TRBJ2-5,TRBV7-9,CASSDPRRSQETQYF,TGTGCCAGCAGCGACCCCAGACGGAGCCAAGAGACCCAGTACTTC
.,.,TRBJ2-3,TRBV2,CASSVYRAVDTQYF,TGTGCCAGCAGTGTTTACAGGGCGGTAGATACGCAGTATTTT
.,.,TRBJ2-7,TRBV11-2,CASSLLGYSYEQYF,TGTGCCAGCAGCTTACTCGGGTACTCCTACGAGCAGTACTTC
.,.,TRBJ2-6,TRBV21-1,CASSMHRGLASGANVLTF,TGTGCCAGCAGCATGCACAGGGGGCTAGCCTCTGGGGCCAACGTCCTGACTTTC
.,.,TRBJ1-1,TRBV6-1,CASTLYTANTEAFF,TGTGCCAGCACCTTATACACAGCGAACACTGAAGCTTTCTTT
TRBD1,.,TRBJ1-4,TRBV28,CAISSPGTDEKLFF,TGTGCCATCTCTTCCCCCGGGACAGATGAAAAACTGTTTTTT
.,.,TRBJ2-5,TRBV5-5,CASSLLGHTQETQYF,TGTGCCAGCAGCCTCTTGGGACACACACAAGAGACCCAGTACTTC
TRBD1,.,TRBJ1-6,TRBV6-5,CASLPGGAESPLHF,TGTGCCAGCCTTCCAGGGGGCGCTGAATCACCCCTCCACTTT
.,.,TRBJ1-1,TRBV6-6,CASSYSSRDTEAFF,TGTGCCAGCAGTTACTCAAGCAGGGACACTGAAGCTTTCTTT
.,.,TRBJ2-2,TRBV7-9,CASSRLLGNTGELFF,TGTGCCAGCAGCCGACTTCTAGGAAACACCGGGGAGCTGTTTTTT
.,many,TRBJ1-2,TRBV6-6,CASKLYGYTF,TGTGCCAGCAAACTCTATGGCTACACCTTC
.,.,TRBJ1-1,TRBV6-2/TRBV6-3,CASSGQPNTEAFF,TGTGCCAGCAGTGGACAGCCGAACACTGAAGCTTTCTTT
TRBD1,.,TRBJ1-5,TRBV18,CASSPQGAQQPQHF,TGTGCCAGCTCACCTCAGGGGGCTCAACAGCCCCAGCATTTT
.,.,TRBJ1-2,TRBV2,CASMRGSANYGYTF,TGTGCCAGCATGCGGGGCAGCGCTAACTATGGCTACACCTTC
TRBD1,.,TRBJ1-5,TRBV19,CASSEQQGRDQPQHF,TGTGCCAGTAGTGAGCAACAGGGGCGAGATCAGCCCCAGCATTTT
.,.,TRBJ2-5,TRBV7-9,CASSLGQTETQYF,TGTGCCAGCAGCTTAGGACAGACGGAGACCCAGTACTTC
TRBD1,.,TRBJ1-3,TRBV5-1,CASSTSGTAGNTIYF,TGCGCCAGCAGCACGTCCGGGACAGCTGGAAACACCATATATTTT
TRBD2,.,TRBJ2-5,TRBV5-1,CASSQGTSGGNYRETQYF,TGCGCCAGCAGCCAGGGGACTAGCGGGGGGAATTATCGAGAGACCCAGTACTTC
.,.,TRBJ1-1,TRBV6-2/TRBV6-3,CASSYRGITEAFF,TGTGCCAGCAGTTACCGAGGGATCACTGAAGCTTTCTTT
TRBD1,.,TRBJ2-7,TRBV11-2,CASRSPGQGYEQYF,TGTGCCAGCAGGTCGCCGGGACAGGGCTACGAGCAGTACTTC
.,.,TRBJ2-3,TRBV6-2/TRBV6-3,CASSYLSGKASTDTQYF,TGTGCCAGCAGTTACCTGTCCGGGAAAGCTAGCACAGATACGCAGTATTTT
.,.,TRBJ2-5,TRBV7-6,CASSLDREETQYF,TGTGCCAGCAGCTTAGACAGGGAAGAGACCCAGTACTTC
TRBD1,.,TRBJ2-4,TRBV5-6,CASSSGQGLIQYF,TGTGCCAGCAGCTCGGGACAGGGTTTAATTCAGTACTTC
TRBD1,.,TRBJ1-5,TRBV19,CASRLTGGLRFAQPQHF,TGTGCCAGTAGACTGACAGGGGGCTTAAGATTCGCTCAGCCCCAGCATTTT
TRBD1,few,TRBJ1-2,TRBV28,CASRPGTGEGYTF,TGTGCCAGCAGACCCGGGACAGGGGAAGGCTACACCTTC
.,.,TRBJ1-1,TRBV28,CVVGGTANTEAFF,TGTGTCGTCGGGGGGACTGCGAACACTGAAGCTTTCTTT
.,.,TRBJ1-1,TRBV2,CASNLGPGGITEAFF,TGTGCCAGCAACTTGGGTCCCGGAGGGATAACTGAAGCTTTCTTT
.,.,TRBJ1-5,TRBV4-3,CASSQHRVSNQPQHF,TGCGCCAGCAGCCAACACAGAGTTAGCAATCAGCCCCAGCATTTT
.,.,TRBJ1-6,TRBV2,CASSDNSPGGVHF,TGTGCCAGCAGTGATAATAGTCCGGGGGGTGTCCACTTT
.,.,TRBJ2-1,TRBV11-1,CASSPWSGYDEQFF,TGTGCCAGCAGCCCGTGGTCAGGGTACGATGAGCAGTTCTTC
.,.,TRBJ1-1,TRBV30,CAWRLMNRRLGTEAFF,TGTGCCTGGAGACTAATGAACAGGCGGTTGGGCACTGAAGCTTTCTTT
TRBD1,.,TRBJ2-7,TRBV9,CASSAFDRVGEQYF,TGTGCCAGCAGCGCGTTTGACAGGGTGGGCGAGCAGTACTTC
.,.,TRBJ2-6,TRBV18,CASSPPPSGSHSGANVLTF,TGTGCCAGCTCACCACCCCCCTCTGGGAGTCACTCTGGGGCCAACGTCCTGACTTTC
.,few,TRBJ2-7,TRBV7-9,CASSLESQDYEQYF,TGTGCCAGCAGCTTAGAGTCCCAGGACTACGAGCAGTACTTC
TRBD1,.,TRBJ1-5,TRBV5-4,CASSLGGGTVQPQHF,TGTGCCAGCAGCTTGGGAGGGGGGACAGTTCAGCCCCAGCATTTT
.,.,TRBJ1-2,TRBV29-1,CSVGEATVYGYTF,TGCAGCGTAGGTGAGGCGACGGTCTATGGCTACACCTTC
TRBD1,once,TRBJ2-5,TRBV7-9,CASSLVSGGETQYF,TGTGCCAGCAGCTTAGTTTCAGGGGGTGAGACCCAGTACTTC
.,.,TRBJ1-1,TRBV7-9,CASSVNQGREAFF,TGTGCCAGCAGCGTAAACCAGGGTCGGGAAGCTTTCTTT
.,.,TRBJ2-7,TRBV5-1,CASSLAGYPYEQYF,TGCGCCAGCAGCTTGGCGGGGTACCCCTACGAGCAGTACTTC
.,.,TRBJ1-1,TRBV28,CASSHRGGQNTEAFF,TGTGCCAGCAGCCATAGGGGGGGCCAGAACACTGAAGCTTTCTTT
.,once,TRBJ1-1,TRBV7-2,CASSLVPSPLNLNTEAFF,TGTGCCAGCAGCTTAGTACCCTCCCCTCTAAACCTGAACACTGAAGCTTTCTTT
.,.,TRBJ1-2,TRBV4-3,CASSQAHQGWYGYTF,TGCGCCAGCAGCCAAGCCCACCAGGGATGGTATGGCTACACCTTC
.,.,TRBJ1-5,TRBV19,CASSAGRVNEQPQHF,TGTGCCAGTAGTGCGGGGAGAGTAAATGAGCAGCCCCAGCATTTT
.,.,TRBJ2-1,TRBV19,CASSIHWAGRDEQFF,TGTGCCAGTAGTATTCATTGGGCGGGCCGAGATGAGCAGTTCTTC
.,once,TRBJ2-3,TRBV5-4,CASSPINTLGTDTQYF,TGTGCCAGCAGTCCAATTAATACTTTAGGCACAGATACGCAGTATTTT